These T cell receptor beta chains were read from a single sample in a study of T cell clonotyping in hematopoietic cell transplantation. This table comes from immunoSEQ multiplex PCR, and its TCRdb copy is limited to in-frame clones, with some not included. Of approximately 5,900 clones listed, roughly nine tenths are singletons. The material sequenced was peripheral blood mononuclear cells, taken 100 days after allogeneic stem cell transplant. All receptors come from a male patient between 40 and 50 years old who had an allogeneic stem cell transplant from an unrelated donor, so the T cells may come from the graft donor. Some clones in this sample may be carry-over from other donors' samples. Each CDR3 is given with its conserved first and last residue. Each record gives: CDR3 DNA, CDR3 protein, D gene, V gene, J gene, clone size. A D gene is named only where the DNA matches it firmly. Part of the rows lack a size; the others show once, few, many or a class for expanded clones.

TGCGCCAGCAGTCAATTTGGACAGATAACGGCCTCCTACGAGCAGTACTTC	CASSQFGQITASYEQYF	-	TRBV23-1	TRBJ2-7	-
TGCGCCAGCAGCTCGGACAGGGGACACACCTATGGCTACACCTTC	CASSSDRGHTYGYTF	TRBD1	TRBV5-1	TRBJ1-2	-
TGCGCCAGCAGCCAAGACCGGACAGCCGTCTACGAGCAGTACTTC	CASSQDRTAVYEQYF	-	TRBV4-3	TRBJ2-7	-
TGTGCCAGCAGCGTAGACAGGGGGTATAATTCACCCCTCCACTTT	CASSVDRGYNSPLHF	TRBD1	TRBV5-6	TRBJ1-6	-
TGTGCCAGCAGTTACTCCCCGACAGGGGGCGAGCAGTACTTC	CASSYSPTGGEQYF	TRBD1	TRBV6-6	TRBJ2-7	-
TGTGCCAGCAGTGAATTCTCCAGTGACAGGGGCTACGAGCAGTACTTC	CASSEFSSDRGYEQYF	TRBD1	TRBV25-1	TRBJ2-7	-
TGTGCCATCAGCAATACTCTTAGGGGGGGTCGGGATGGCTACACCTTC	CAISNTLRGGRDGYTF	-	TRBV10-3	TRBJ1-2	-
TGTGCCTGGAGTGTACCCGGTCGATCCGTCTATGGCTACACCTTC	CAWSVPGRSVYGYTF	-	TRBV30	TRBJ1-2	-
TGTGCCTGGACACGAGGGACAGGGGGTTTCTATAATTCACCCCTCCACTTT	CAWTRGTGGFYNSPLHF	TRBD1	TRBV30	TRBJ1-6	-
TGCAGCGTTGCTTCCGGGACAGAAATGAACACTGAAGCTTTCTTT	CSVASGTEMNTEAFF	TRBD1	TRBV29-1	TRBJ1-1	-
TGTGCCATCAGTGAGAGTAGGACGGCTAGCAATCAGCCCCAGCATTTT	CAISESRTASNQPQHF	-	TRBV10-3	TRBJ1-5	-
TGTGCCAGCAGTTGGACTAGCGGGGAAGCCACAGATACGCAGTATTTT	CASSWTSGEATDTQYF	TRBD2	TRBV6-5	TRBJ2-3	-
TGCAGCGTTGAAGGGCAGCCGAACACTGAAGCTTTCTTT	CSVEGQPNTEAFF	-	TRBV29-1	TRBJ1-1	-
TGTGCCAGCAGTTTCTTCGGACAGAGATGGCCCGAGCAGTACTTC	CASSFFGQRWPEQYF	-	TRBV28	TRBJ2-7	-
TGTGCCAGCAGTCCAATGAACCCCATCCAGGCCCAAGAGACCCAGTACTTC	CASSPMNPIQAQETQYF	-	TRBV27	TRBJ2-5	-
TGTGCCAGCAGCTTAGCTGCTGTGGGCACTGAAGCTTTCTTT	CASSLAAVGTEAFF	-	TRBV7-6	TRBJ1-1	once
TGTGCCAGCAGCCAGGGGGAACACTCTGGGGCCAACGTCCTGACTTTC	CASSQGEHSGANVLTF	TRBD1	TRBV28	TRBJ2-6	few